The present entry profiles one TCR beta chain with its context. The data derive from a study of graft-versus-host responses after intestinal transplantation. Study-wide background: All of the recipients had induction that used anti-thymocyte globulin, then tacrolimus and steroids for around three years.

This table comes from immunoSEQ multiplex PCR, and its TCRdb copy is limited to in-frame clones, with some not included. The sample holds tens of thousands of clones; about 93% are singletons and the top ten take approximately 2.9%. The CDR3 contains 13 residues. Deletions cut 7 bases from V and 3 bases from J, with 12 bases between. CDR1 is MNHNS and CDR2 is SASEGT in the germline V gene. The sequence was collected from a human patient who received an intestinal transplant, so some T cells may come from the graft donor. The chain is built from TRBV6-1 and TRBJ1-1, with D possibly being TRBD1 (5 bases). Here the sequenced sample was PBMCs, taken approximately 120 days after intestinal transplantation. The DNA for the CDR3 is TGTGCCAGCACGAGGGGAAGGGACACTGAAGCTTTCTTT. Its translation: CASTRGRDTEAFF.